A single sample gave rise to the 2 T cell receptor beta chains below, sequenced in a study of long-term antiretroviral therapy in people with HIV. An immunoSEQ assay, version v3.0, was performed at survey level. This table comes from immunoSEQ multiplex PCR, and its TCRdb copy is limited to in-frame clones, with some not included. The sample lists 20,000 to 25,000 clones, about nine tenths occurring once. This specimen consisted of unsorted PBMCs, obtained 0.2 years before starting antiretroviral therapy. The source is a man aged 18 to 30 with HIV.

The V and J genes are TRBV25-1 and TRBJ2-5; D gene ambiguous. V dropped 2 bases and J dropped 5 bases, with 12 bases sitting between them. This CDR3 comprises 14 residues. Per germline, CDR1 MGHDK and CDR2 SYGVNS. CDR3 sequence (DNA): TGTGCCAGCAGTGAAGGTTCTGTCGTTGAGACCCAGTACTTC. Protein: CASSEGSVVETQYF.

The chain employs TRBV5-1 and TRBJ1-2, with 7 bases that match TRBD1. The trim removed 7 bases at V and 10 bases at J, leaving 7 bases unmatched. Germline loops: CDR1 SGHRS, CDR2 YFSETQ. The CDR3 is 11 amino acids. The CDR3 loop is CASGQQGTYTF. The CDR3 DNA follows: TGCGCCAGCGGGCAACAGGGGACCTACACCTTC.